This record looks at one TCR beta chain sequence and its context. Its specificity is not known. The record originates from a study of Ad26.COV2.S vaccination and SARS-CoV-2 variants. Across the whole study: Donor had been placed in the Ad26.COV2.S arm of the COV1001 trial. Study conclusions and caveats: Post-vaccination spike-specific CD8+ and CD4+ T cell responses reportedly had substantial breadth.

The CDR3 has 15 amino acids. Unmatched junction bases numbered 12, after V lost 6 bases and J lost 10 bases. Looked up from germline, CDR1 is MNHEY and CDR2 is SVGAGI. TCRdb's table, derived via immunoSEQ multiplex PCR, lists solely in-frame clones and lacks some. The sample shows more than 400,000 clones, 90% of them seen only once. Treatment indicated: some 20 received Ad26.COV2.S at low or high dose, single or two shots; five or six received placebo; per-sample allocation not given. Collection of samples fell on day 63 after the first vaccine or placebo injection. The sequenced sample was peripheral blood, obtained in a trial of Ad26.COV2.S vaccine versus placebo. The receptor was derived from a person between 18 and 65 years old who received the Ad26.COV2.S COVID-19 vaccine or a placebo. V usage is TRBV6-5 and J usage is TRBJ1-6, with 7 bases fitting TRBD1. The CDR3: CASRETGLQRSPLHF. The DNA for the CDR3 is TGTGCCAGCAGAGAGACAGGGTTACAGCGATCACCCCTCCACTTT.